This T cell receptor (beta chain) was found in a study of T cell responses to AZD1222 COVID-19 vaccine. General study findings and limits: Clonal diversity was possibly underestimated, and white British individuals and females predominated among donors. Baseline seropositivity occurred in only a handful of AZD1222 recipients.

Assay: immunoSEQ multiplex PCR; the TCRdb copy retains only in-frame clones and omits some. The sample has over 120,000 clones. V shed 3 bases and J 2 bases; nucleotides not matched to a gene: 7. CDR3 length equals 15 residues. Germline V gene sequence: CDR1 SGHTA, CDR2 FQGNSA. Note on this clone: Its antigen is unidentified.

The chain is built from TRBV7-2 and TRBJ2-7; the match to TRBD1 covers 7 bases. The sequenced sample consisted of peripheral blood. The sequence came from an adult in good health. The CDR3 DNA reads TGTGCCAGCAGCTTCGAGACAGGGCCCCCCTACGAGCAGTACTTC. It codes for CASSFETGPPYEQYF. The full variable domain, its missing parts supplied by reference TRBV7-2 and TRBJ2-7, is GAGVSQSPSNKVTEKGKDVELRCDPISGHTALYWYRQSLGQGLEFLIYFQGNSAPDKSGLPSDRFSAERTGGSVSTLTIQRTQQEDSAVYLCASSFETGPPYEQYFGPGTRLTVT.